The TCR beta chain described here comes from a study of cytomegalovirus exposure and HLA in healthy donors. CDR3 length: 17 amino acids. V was shortened by 4 bases and J by 3 bases, with 16 bases between the two germline ends. The V gene's germline CDR1 is MGHDK and CDR2 SYGVNS. This clone was counted only a few times. Primers included in the PCR were 60 Vbeta and 13 Jbeta primers. Using immunoSEQ multiplex PCR, the repertoire was profiled, and TCRdb retains in-frame clones only, with some absent. This table has fewer than 150,000 clones, about 80% appearing once. The chain employs TRBV25-1 and TRBJ2-6, with D tentatively TRBD2 (5 bases). The clonotype originates from a man in his fifties in good health and CMV-seropositive. The sequenced sample was PBMCs. The CDR3: CASSGGGPLNGANVLTF. CDR3 sequence (DNA): TGTGCCAGCAGTGGTGGAGGACCCCTCAATGGGGCCAACGTCCTGACTTTC.